The subject of this entry is one T cell receptor (beta chain). Its matching antigen is unknown. Germline-derived CDR1 and CDR2 are DFQATT and SNEGSKA (reference sequence). Trimming removed 4 bases from V and 8 bases from J, with 14 bases in between. The CDR3 contains 13 residues. As it was prepared, the TCRbeta library received unique molecular identifiers. TCRdb fed the PCR reads into MiXCR, producing one record per CDR3 protein. The sample lists 670,000 or so distinct CDR3 sequences, around 13% occurring once. The data are from a study of T-cell reconstitution after alpha-beta-depleted transplantation in children. Overall study results and limits: Surviving thymic progenitors and recipient T cells were the source of high TCRbeta diversity at day 60 in some patients. Several hundred graft clones that had expanded were reportedly the source of alpha-beta T cells about two months after transplant. Most T-cell counts and diversity one year after the transplant came from T cells that were newly produced.

The sequences come from PBMCs, collected before TCRalphabeta/CD19-depleted stem cell transplant. The sequence derives from a girl aged 2-15 years with congenital amegakaryocytic thrombocytopenia, due to receive a stem cell transplant. The chain employs TRBV20-1 and TRBJ1-4; no clear D gene. The CDR3 DNA reads TGCAGTGCTAACAGATTTCGGGCGGAAAAACTGTTTTTT. It codes for CSANRFRAEKLFF.